A single T cell receptor beta chain is shown here with its context. This entry is derived from a study of blood T cell repertoires in COVID-19. For the study at large: Both acute and convalescent COVID-19 samples were obtained from the United States, Italy and Spain. Nucleic acid was either cDNA or gDNA, and it came from T cells, B-cell-depleted T cells, or PBMCs.

Germline V gene data show CDR1 as SEHNR and CDR2 as FQNEAQ (reference sequence). The V segment lost 4 bases and the J segment 9 bases; nucleotides outside the gene matches: 13. The CDR3 is made up of 15 amino acids. Per the original data handling: Amplification of reference gene primers was used by the study to estimate nucleated cell counts. TCRdb's table, derived via immunoSEQ multiplex PCR, lists solely in-frame clones and lacks some. V, J and clone size reflect that table, while D and trimming were determined from the DNA. The sample includes about 170,000 clones, 83% seen only once; the top ten take about 1.9%.

This chain uses TRBV7-9 with TRBJ2-5; 8 bases align to TRBD2. The specimen was peripheral blood. This sequence originates from a woman of 80 years or more with acute or convalescent COVID-19. This CDR3 reads CASSYPDSGDWAQYF. In DNA form, the CDR3 reads TGTGCCAGCAGCTACCCGGATAGCGGGGACTGGGCCCAGTACTTC.